Listed below are T cell receptor beta chains from one sample, sequenced in a study of OX40 agonist ivuxolimab in advanced cancers. The method was immunoSEQ multiplex PCR; TCRdb's version includes in-frame clones alone and lacks a portion of them. Of 65,000 to 100,000 clones detected, 70% to 85% appear once; the ten largest clones hold around 3.5%. The sequencing used CD4+ or CD8+ T cells sorted from blood, collected in a trial of the OX40 agonist ivuxolimab. The receptors here all came from an adult with an advanced solid tumor such as melanoma, head and neck, liver or kidney cancer. Each CDR3 is given with its conserved first and last residue. Fields, in order: J gene, V gene, D gene, clone size, CDR3 protein, CDR3 DNA. A D gene is named only where the DNA matches it firmly. Not all rows give a size; the values are once, few, many and, for expanded clones, a class.

TRBJ1-2 | TRBV5-1 | NA | medium-sized | CASSLGLPNYGYTF | TGCGCCAGCAGCTTGGGGTTACCAAACTATGGCTACACCTTC
TRBJ2-1 | TRBV27 | NA | few | CASSLQGREQFF | TGTGCCAGCAGTCTACAGGGACGTGAGCAGTTCTTC
TRBJ2-5 | TRBV11-3 | TRBD2 | NA | CASSFGTSGSTLHQETQYF | TGTGCCAGCAGCTTCGGGACTAGCGGGTCAACATTACACCAAGAGACCCAGTACTTC
TRBJ2-3 | TRBV7-2 | TRBD2 | NA | CASSSGLATDTQYF | TGTGCCAGCAGCTCGGGACTAGCCACAGATACGCAGTATTTT
TRBJ1-5 | TRBV19 | TRBD1 | once | CASSSSRTGGQPQHF | TGTGCCAGTAGTTCATCGCGGACAGGAGGTCAGCCCCAGCATTTT
TRBJ2-2 | TRBV19 | NA | NA | CASLKGAGELFF | TGTGCCAGTTTAAAGGGGGCCGGGGAGCTGTTTTTT
TRBJ2-1 | TRBV7-9 | NA | NA | CASSLGNEQFF | TGTGCCAGCAGCTTAGGCAATGAGCAGTTCTTC
TRBJ1-4 | TRBV2 | NA | many | CASSADGGEEKLFF | TGTGCCAGCAGTGCGGACGGTGGGGAGGAAAAACTGTTTTTT
TRBJ1-1 | TRBV19 | NA | NA | CASTLGGLRTEAFF | TGTGCCAGTACCCTCGGGGGGCTGAGGACTGAAGCTTTCTTT
TRBJ1-1 | TRBV28 | NA | NA | CASSLGLGPNTEAFF | TGTGCCAGCAGTTTAGGTCTGGGGCCAAACACTGAAGCTTTCTTT
TRBJ2-1 | TRBV9 | NA | NA | CASSVGGISEQFF | TGTGCCAGCAGCGTAGGCGGGATATCTGAGCAGTTCTTC
TRBJ2-6 | TRBV5-1 | TRBD1 | NA | CASSTWDRGSSGANVLTF | TGCGCCAGCAGCACCTGGGACAGGGGTAGCTCTGGGGCCAACGTCCTGACTTTC
TRBJ2-7 | TRBV28 | NA | NA | CASSSEGWNYEQYF | TGTGCCAGCAGTTCCGAGGGGTGGAACTACGAGCAGTACTTC